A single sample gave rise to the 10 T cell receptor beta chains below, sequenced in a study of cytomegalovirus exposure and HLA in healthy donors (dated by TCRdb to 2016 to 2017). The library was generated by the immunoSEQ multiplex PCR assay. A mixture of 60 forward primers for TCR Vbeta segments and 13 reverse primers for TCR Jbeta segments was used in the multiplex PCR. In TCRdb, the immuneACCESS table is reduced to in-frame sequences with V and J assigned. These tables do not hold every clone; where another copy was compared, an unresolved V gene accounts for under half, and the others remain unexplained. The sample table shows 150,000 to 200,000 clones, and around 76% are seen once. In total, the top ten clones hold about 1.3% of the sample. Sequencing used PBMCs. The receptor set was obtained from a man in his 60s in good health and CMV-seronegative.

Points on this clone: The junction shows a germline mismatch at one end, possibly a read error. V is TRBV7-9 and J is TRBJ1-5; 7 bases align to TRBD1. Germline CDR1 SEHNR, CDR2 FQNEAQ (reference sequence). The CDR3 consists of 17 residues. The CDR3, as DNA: TGTTCCAGCAGCAAAACCTCCACCGGGACAGAAAATCAGCCCCAGCATTTT. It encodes CSSSKTSTGTENQPQHF.

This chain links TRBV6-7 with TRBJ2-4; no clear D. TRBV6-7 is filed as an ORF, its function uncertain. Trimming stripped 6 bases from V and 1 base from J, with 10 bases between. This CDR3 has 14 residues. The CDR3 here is CASRRTRAKNIQYF. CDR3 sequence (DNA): TGTGCCAGCAGGCGCACCAGGGCCAAAAACATTCAGTACTTC.

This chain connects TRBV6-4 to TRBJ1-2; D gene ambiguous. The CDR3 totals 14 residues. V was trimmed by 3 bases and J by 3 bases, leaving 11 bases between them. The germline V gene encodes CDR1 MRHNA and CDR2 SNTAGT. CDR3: CASSEVHLDYGYTF. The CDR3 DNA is TGTGCCAGCAGTGAGGTACATCTGGACTATGGCTACACCTTC.

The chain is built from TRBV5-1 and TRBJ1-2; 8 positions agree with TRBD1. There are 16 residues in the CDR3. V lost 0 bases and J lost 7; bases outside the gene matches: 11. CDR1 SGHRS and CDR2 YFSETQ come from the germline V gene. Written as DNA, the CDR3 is TGCGCCAGCAGCTTGGGGGACAGGAAGCCTCTAGGTGGCTACACCTTC. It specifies CASSLGDRKPLGGYTF.

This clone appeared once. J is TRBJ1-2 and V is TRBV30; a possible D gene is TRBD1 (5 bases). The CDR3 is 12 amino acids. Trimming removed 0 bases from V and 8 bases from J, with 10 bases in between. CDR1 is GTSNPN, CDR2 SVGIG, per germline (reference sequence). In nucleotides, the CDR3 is TGTGCCTGGAGTGTGGGGGGTAGGGGCTACACCTTC. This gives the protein CAWSVGGRGYTF.

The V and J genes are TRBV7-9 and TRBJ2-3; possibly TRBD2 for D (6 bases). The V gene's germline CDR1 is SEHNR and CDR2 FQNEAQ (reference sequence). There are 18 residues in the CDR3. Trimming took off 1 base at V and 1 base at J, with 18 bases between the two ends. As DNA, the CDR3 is TGTGCCAGCAGCTTAGGAGGTTGGGGGGTTGGCGGCACAGATACGCAGTATTTT. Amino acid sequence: CASSLGGWGVGGTDTQYF. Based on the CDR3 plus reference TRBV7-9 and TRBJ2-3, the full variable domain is DTGVSQNPRHKITKRGQNVTFRCDPISEHNRLYWYRQTLGQGPEFLTYFQNEAQLEKSRLLSDRFSAERPKGSFSTLEIQRTEQGDSAMYLCASSLGGWGVGGTDTQYFGPGTRLTVL.

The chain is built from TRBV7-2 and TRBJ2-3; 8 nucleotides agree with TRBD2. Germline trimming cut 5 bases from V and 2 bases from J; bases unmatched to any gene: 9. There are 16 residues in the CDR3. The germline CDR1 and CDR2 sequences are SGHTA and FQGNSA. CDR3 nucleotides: TGTGCCAGCAGCCCCTCTGGCGGGAGGACCACAGATACGCAGTATTTT. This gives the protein CASSPSGGRTTDTQYF. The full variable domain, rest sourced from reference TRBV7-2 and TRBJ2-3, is GAGVSQSPSNKVTEKGKDVELRCDPISGHTALYWYRQSLGQGLEFLIYFQGNSAPDKSGLPSDRFSAERTGGSVSTLTIQRTQQEDSAVYLCASSPSGGRTTDTQYFGPGTRLTVL.

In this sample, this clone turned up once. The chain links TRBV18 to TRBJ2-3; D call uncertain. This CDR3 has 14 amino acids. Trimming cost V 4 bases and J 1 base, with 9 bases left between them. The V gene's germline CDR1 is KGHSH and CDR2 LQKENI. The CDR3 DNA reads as TGTGCCAGCTCACAAACATATGGCACAGATACGCAGTATTTT. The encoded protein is CASSQTYGTDTQYF.

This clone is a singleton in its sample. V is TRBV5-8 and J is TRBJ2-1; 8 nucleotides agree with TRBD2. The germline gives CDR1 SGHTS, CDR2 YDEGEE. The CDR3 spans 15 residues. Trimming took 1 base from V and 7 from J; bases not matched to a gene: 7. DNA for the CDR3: TGTGCCAGCAGCTTGCAAGCGGGAGCGGGTAATGAGCAGTTCTTC. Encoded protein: CASSLQAGAGNEQFF. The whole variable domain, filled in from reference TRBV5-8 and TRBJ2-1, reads EAGVTQSPTHLIKTRGQQATLRCSPISGHTSVYWYQQALGLGLQFLLWYDEGEERNRGNFPPRFSGRQFPNYSSELNVNALELEDSALYLCASSLQAGAGNEQFFGPGTRLTVL.

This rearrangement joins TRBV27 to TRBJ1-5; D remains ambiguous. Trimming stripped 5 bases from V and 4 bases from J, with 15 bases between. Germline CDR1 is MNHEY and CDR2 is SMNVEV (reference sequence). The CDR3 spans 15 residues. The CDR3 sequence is CASSENTGMNQPQHF. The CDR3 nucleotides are TGTGCCAGCAGTGAAAATACCGGGATGAATCAGCCCCAGCATTTT.